What follows is one TCR beta chain and its context. This sample was included in a study of blood T cell repertoires in COVID-19. Clones were sequenced by immunoSEQ multiplex PCR, and TCRdb holds only the in-frame ones, with some missing. Of fewer than 500,000 clones listed, roughly nine tenths were seen once; the top ten hold more than 0.95%. Germline assignment: CDR1 MDHEN and CDR2 SYDVKM. V was clipped by 3 bases and J by 0 bases, with 15 bases between them. The CDR3 totals 17 residues. This chain connects TRBV28 to TRBJ1-3; D might be TRBD1 (5 bases). The sequence was obtained from a man aged 25 to 45 who had recovered from COVID-19. The sample was PBMCs or T cells enriched from blood (not recorded which). The CDR3 sequence is CASSFWGGQASGNTIYF. CDR3 bases: TGTGCCAGCAGTTTTTGGGGCGGACAAGCCTCTGGAAACACCATATATTTT.